This T cell receptor beta chain was recorded in a study of sequential checkpoint blockade in melanoma. Whole-study context: Patients were randomized 1:1 to nivolumab-then-ipilimumab or ipilimumab-then-nivolumab first-line. Each arm's sequence ended with maintenance nivolumab.

CDR1 is SGHAT and CDR2 is FQNNGV in the germline V gene. V gave up 0 bases and J gave up 8 bases, with 11 bases separating them. This CDR3 is 14 amino acids long. Produced via immunoSEQ multiplex PCR; TCRdb's table is partial and in-frame only. The sample has 30,000 or so clones; approximately 81% are singletons. Stated treatment: randomized to nivolumab then ipilimumab (arm A) or the reverse (arm B). DNA-damaging chemotherapy had not been given to any patient beforehand. From thawed PBMCs, live CD3+CD8+ cells negative for CD19 and CD56 were sorted. The rearrangement uses TRBV11-2 and TRBJ2-1, with D possibly being TRBD1 (6 bases). The receptor's source is a human donor with melanoma. The specimen comprised CD8+ T cells sorted from blood (inferred from file names), sampled from a patient given nivolumab and ipilimumab in sequence. The CDR3: CASSLEQGTDEQFF. DNA for the CDR3: TGTGCCAGCAGCTTAGAACAGGGAACGGATGAGCAGTTCTTC.